These T cell receptor beta chains were read from a single sample in a study of long-term antiretroviral therapy in people with HIV. Repertoires were generated with immunoSEQ multiplex PCR, while TCRdb's copy carries only in-frame clones and drops some. The sample gives some 20,000 clones, around 91% of which show up once; more than 7.5% is in the top ten. Material: unsorted PBMCs, obtained 4.2 years after starting antiretroviral therapy. These receptors originate from a man aged 45 to 65 with HIV. Both conserved end residues are part of each CDR3. The D gene is left open where the match is weak. Expanded clones get a size class; other rows say once, few or many, or leave the size out.

j_gene | d_gene | v_gene | abundance | CDR3nt | CDR3aa
TRBJ2-7 | TRBD1 | TRBV10-3 | . | TGTGCCATCAGTGAGGTGGACAGGGGGTACTACGAGCAGTACTTC | CAISEVDRGYYEQYF
TRBJ1-2 | . | TRBV19 | . | TGTGCCAGTAGTTCGAGTACTTATGGCTACACCTTC | CASSSSTYGYTF
TRBJ2-3 | . | TRBV7-2 | . | TGTGCCAGCAGCTTAGAAAGCCTCACAGATACGCAGTATTTT | CASSLESLTDTQYF
TRBJ2-7 | . | TRBV4-3 | . | TGCGCCAGCAGCCAGCTGCCTGGGGGGCCCTACGAGCAGTACTTC | CASSQLPGGPYEQYF
TRBJ2-1 | . | TRBV6-1 | . | TGTGCCAGCAGTGAGCTCCAGTACAATGAGCAGTTCTTC | CASSELQYNEQFF
TRBJ2-3 | . | TRBV28 | once | TGTGCCAGCAGTTTCGTAGCGGGCACAGATACGCAGTATTTT | CASSFVAGTDTQYF
TRBJ1-5 | . | TRBV6-5 | . | TGTGCCAGCAGGGCAGGTGATCAGCCCCAGCATTTT | CASRAGDQPQHF
TRBJ2-3 | TRBD1 | TRBV4-3 | . | TGCGCCAGCAGCCAACATACAGGGGAACCTGGAGATACGCAGTATTTT | CASSQHTGEPGDTQYF
TRBJ1-5 | . | TRBV21-1 | . | TGTGCCAGCAGCAAAAAGGGACAGGGGGCGGGGCAGCCCCAGCATTTT | CASSKKGQGAGQPQHF
TRBJ1-3 | . | TRBV18 | few | TGTGCCAGCTCACCACAGCCCGCCTCTGGAAACACCATATATTTT | CASSPQPASGNTIYF
TRBJ2-2 | . | TRBV30 | . | TGTGCCTGGAGTTACACCGGGGAGCTGTTTTTT | CAWSYTGELFF
TRBJ1-3 | . | TRBV7-8 | . | TGTGCCAGCAGCACACACGGACAGAGCTCTGGAAACACCATATATTTT | CASSTHGQSSGNTIYF
TRBJ1-1 | . | TRBV6-5 | . | TGTGCCAGCAGACGTTTAATGGGGAACACTGAAGCTTTCTTT | CASRRLMGNTEAFF
TRBJ1-4 | TRBD1 | TRBV13 | . | TGTGCCAGCAGCATCCGGGACAGGGAAAAACTGTTTTTT | CASSIRDREKLFF
TRBJ1-2 | . | TRBV4-3 | . | TGCGCCAGCAGCCAAGGACCGGGGGGAAACTATGGCTACACCTTC | CASSQGPGGNYGYTF
TRBJ1-2 | . | TRBV5-6 | . | TGTGCCAGCAGTCCGGACAGTGTCTATGGCTACACCTTC | CASSPDSVYGYTF
TRBJ2-7 | . | TRBV5-6 | . | TGTGCCAGCAGCTTGTCAGGGCCGGGGGAGCAGTACTTC | CASSLSGPGEQYF
TRBJ1-1 | TRBD1 | TRBV2 | few | TGTGCCAGCAACAAACCGGGACAGAGCTTGGAAGCTTTCTTT | CASNKPGQSLEAFF
TRBJ1-1 | . | TRBV5-6 | . | TGTGCCAGCAGCTTGGGGTGGGGAAACACTGAAGCTTTCTTT | CASSLGWGNTEAFF
TRBJ1-6 | . | TRBV2 | . | TGTGCCAGCAGTTCGGAAGAGGGAAGGAATTCACCCCTCCACTTT | CASSSEEGRNSPLHF
TRBJ1-1 | . | TRBV19 | . | TGTGCCAGTAGTATGAGAGGGACTGAAGCTTTCTTT | CASSMRGTEAFF
TRBJ1-5 | . | TRBV19 | . | TGTGCCAGTAGTCAACCCCTCCGGGGGAATAGCAATCAGCCCCAGCATTTT | CASSQPLRGNSNQPQHF
TRBJ2-2 | TRBD1 | TRBV15 | . | TGTGCCACCAGCAGAGATAGGACAGGGATTAACACCGGGGAGCTGTTTTTT | CATSRDRTGINTGELFF
TRBJ1-2 | . | TRBV6-1 | . | TGTGCCAGCAGTGAAGCCCCAGCACGGGGCTACACCTTC | CASSEAPARGYTF
TRBJ2-1 | . | TRBV13 | . | TGTGCCAGCAGCGTCCAGGGGGGGCGTAACAATGAGCAGTTCTTC | CASSVQGGRNNEQFF
TRBJ1-1 | TRBD1 | TRBV7-2 | . | TGTGCCAGCAGCTTAGTAACAGGGGAGGTCTCTGAAGCTTTCTTT | CASSLVTGEVSEAFF
TRBJ2-2 | . | TRBV7-2 | once | TGTGCCAGCAGCTTAGTGGATACCGGGGAGCTGTTTTTT | CASSLVDTGELFF
TRBJ2-5 | TRBD2 | TRBV5-6 | once | TGTGCCAGCAGCCCGACGGGAGGCGGGGGAGAGACCCAGTACTTC | CASSPTGGGGETQYF
TRBJ2-7 | TRBD2 | TRBV19 | . | TGTGCCAGTAGTACGCTAGCGGGACGGGAGCAGTACTTC | CASSTLAGREQYF
TRBJ1-3 | TRBD1 | TRBV6-5 | . | TGTGCCAGCAGACACGACAGGGGCTCTGGAAACACCATATATTTT | CASRHDRGSGNTIYF
TRBJ2-7 | TRBD2 | TRBV6-1 | . | TGTGCCAGCAGTGATTCGGGGGGGTACGAGCAGTACTTC | CASSDSGGYEQYF
TRBJ1-2 | . | TRBV30 | . | TGTGCCTGGAGTGTAAGCGGATACAATGGCTACACCTTC | CAWSVSGYNGYTF
TRBJ2-7 | TRBD2 | TRBV4-2 | . | TGTGCCAGCAGCCAAGACCTAGCGGGGGCTTCCTCCTACGAGCAGTACTTC | CASSQDLAGASSYEQYF
TRBJ2-3 | . | TRBV5-4 | . | TGTGCCAGCAGCCTCAGCGCCCGCGCGACAGATACGCAGTATTTT | CASSLSARATDTQYF
TRBJ1-2 | TRBD1 | TRBV27 | . | TGTGCCAGCAGTTTTCACAGGGGGCAGGTTAACTATGGCTACACCTTC | CASSFHRGQVNYGYTF
TRBJ2-3 | . | TRBV27 | once | TGTGCCAGCGGTCCTTCAGATACGCAGTATTTT | CASGPSDTQYF
TRBJ2-5 | TRBD1 | TRBV4-1 | . | TGCGCCAGCAGCCAAGCCCCGATTGGACAGGACCAAGAGACCCAGTACTTC | CASSQAPIGQDQETQYF
TRBJ2-2 | TRBD1 | TRBV9 | . | TGTGCCAGCAGCGTAGCCCCGGGACAGGGGGCCGGGGAGCTGTTTTTT | CASSVAPGQGAGELFF
TRBJ2-7 | TRBD1 | TRBV11-2 | . | TGTGCCAGCAGTATAGTGTTTGGGACAGGGGTCTACGAGCAGTACTTC | CASSIVFGTGVYEQYF
TRBJ2-3 | . | TRBV10-1 | . | TGCGCCAGCAGTGAGGGGACTTTCCGGACAGATACGCAGTATTTT | CASSEGTFRTDTQYF
TRBJ1-2 | . | TRBV6-6 | . | TGTGCCAGCAGTTACTTGGGGCGGACAGCTAACTATGGCTACACCTTC | CASSYLGRTANYGYTF
TRBJ2-7 | . | TRBV30 | . | TGTGCCTGGAGTAAAGACTCCTACGAGCAGTACTTC | CAWSKDSYEQYF
TRBJ1-6 | . | TRBV6-1 | few | TGTGCCAGCAACCCAGACGGCGATTCACCCCTCCACTTT | CASNPDGDSPLHF
TRBJ1-4 | . | TRBV11-2 | . | TGTGCCAGCAGCTTCTTCGGGCAACCTAATGAAAAACTGTTTTTT | CASSFFGQPNEKLFF
TRBJ2-3 | . | TRBV6-9 | . | TGTGCCAGCAGTTCACAGACGCAGTATTTT | CASSSQTQYF
TRBJ2-7 | . | TRBV14 | . | TGTGCCAGCAGCCAAGGAGTGTACTACGAGCAGTACTTC | CASSQGVYYEQYF
TRBJ2-1 | TRBD2 | TRBV5-4 | . | TGTGCCACCCCGCCTAGCGGGGGGGCGAATGAGCAGTTCTTC | CATPPSGGANEQFF
TRBJ2-2 | TRBD1 | TRBV6-5 | . | TGTGCCAGCAGGGCCGGGACAGGGAACACCGGGGAGCTGTTTTTT | CASRAGTGNTGELFF
TRBJ1-1 | . | TRBV5-1 | . | TGCGCCAGCAGCTTGGGGGCGGGGGGCGTAGTGAACACTGAAGCTTTCTTT | CASSLGAGGVVNTEAFF
TRBJ1-3 | TRBD1 | TRBV5-4 | . | TGTGCCAGCAGCCCCGGACAGGGACCAGGAAACACCATATATTTT | CASSPGQGPGNTIYF
TRBJ2-7 | TRBD1 | TRBV4-1 | . | TGCGCCAGCAGCCAATACCAAACGACAGGGGACTACGAGCAGTACTTC | CASSQYQTTGDYEQYF
TRBJ1-5 | TRBD1 | TRBV15 | . | TGTGCCACCAGCAGAGGGGCAGGGGGCGGTCAGCCCCAGCATTTT | CATSRGAGGGQPQHF
TRBJ1-3 | . | TRBV30 | . | TGTGCCTCCACAAACGCTAAATTCTCTGGAAACACCATATATTTT | CASTNAKFSGNTIYF
TRBJ2-7 | . | TRBV9 | . | TGTGCCAGCAGCGTAGTTCCAGGGCACGAGCAGTACTTC | CASSVVPGHEQYF
TRBJ1-1 | . | TRBV6-5 | . | TGTGCCAGCAGTCCCGGGCCGGCAGAAGCTTTCTTT | CASSPGPAEAFF